A selection of T cell receptor beta chains follows, all from one sample in a study of shared T cell receptors in the human thymus. This table comes from immunoSEQ multiplex PCR, and its TCRdb copy is limited to in-frame clones, with some not included. The sample carries 640,000 or so clones, 80% to 90% recorded once. The same data also contributed to another study, on human thymus T cells.

The material sequenced was thymocytes. The receptors here all came from a boy under three years old with a congenital heart defect. Each CDR3 is given with its conserved first and last residue. The D gene is left open where the match is weak. Only some rows state a clone size, as once, few, many or a class for expanded clones.

clone_size: -; j_call: TRBJ1-5; d_call: -; v_call: TRBV4-1; cdr3_aa: CASSQGRQIGQPQHF; cdr3_nt: TGCGCCAGCAGCCAAGGGAGACAGATTGGTCAGCCCCAGCATTTT
clone_size: -; j_call: TRBJ1-1; d_call: -; v_call: TRBV30; cdr3_aa: CAWSLHTNTEAFF; cdr3_nt: TGTGCCTGGAGTTTGCACACGAACACTGAAGCTTTCTTT
clone_size: once; j_call: TRBJ2-4; d_call: TRBD2; v_call: TRBV4-2; cdr3_aa: CASSQARPGLAGGRSKNIQYF; cdr3_nt: TGTGCCAGCAGCCAAGCTAGGCCGGGACTAGCGGGGGGGCGGTCCAAAAACATTCAGTACTTC
clone_size: -; j_call: TRBJ2-2; d_call: TRBD2; v_call: TRBV5-1; cdr3_aa: CASSSGSRVGRGAPQVTGELFF; cdr3_nt: TGCGCCAGCAGCTCAGGGTCCCGTGTTGGGCGGGGGGCCCCGCAAGTTACCGGGGAGCTGTTTTTT
clone_size: -; j_call: TRBJ2-7; d_call: TRBD1; v_call: TRBV4-1; cdr3_aa: CASSQLLPGQGAGEQYF; cdr3_nt: TGCGCCAGCAGCCAACTCCTACCGGGACAGGGGGCCGGGGAGCAGTACTTC
clone_size: few; j_call: TRBJ2-3; d_call: TRBD2; v_call: TRBV19; cdr3_aa: CASSSERGAKDTQYF; cdr3_nt: TGTGCCAGTAGTTCCGAGCGGGGAGCTAAAGATACGCAGTATTTT
clone_size: -; j_call: TRBJ1-4; d_call: TRBD1; v_call: TRBV5-1; cdr3_aa: CASSPSGTGDEKLFF; cdr3_nt: TGCGCCAGCAGCCCCTCCGGGACAGGGGATGAAAAACTGTTTTTT
clone_size: -; j_call: TRBJ2-5; d_call: -; v_call: TRBV27; cdr3_aa: CASRGLAVSGETQYF; cdr3_nt: TGTGCCAGCAGGGGATTAGCGGTGAGTGGAGAGACCCAGTACTTC
clone_size: -; j_call: TRBJ1-1; d_call: TRBD1; v_call: TRBV28; cdr3_aa: CASSLQGALNTEAFF; cdr3_nt: TGTGCCAGCAGTTTACAGGGGGCCTTGAACACTGAAGCTTTCTTT
clone_size: -; j_call: TRBJ2-1; d_call: TRBD2; v_call: TRBV27; cdr3_aa: CASSLTHPRRESYNEQFF; cdr3_nt: TGTGCCAGCAGTTTAACCCATCCTCGGCGGGAGTCCTACAATGAGCAGTTCTTC
clone_size: -; j_call: TRBJ1-2; d_call: TRBD1; v_call: TRBV4-3; cdr3_aa: CASSQEGGRGNYGYTF; cdr3_nt: TGCGCCAGCAGCCAAGAAGGGGGCAGAGGTAACTATGGCTACACCTTC
clone_size: -; j_call: TRBJ2-3; d_call: -; v_call: TRBV11-3; cdr3_aa: CASSLDLSTDTQYF; cdr3_nt: TGTGCCAGCAGCTTAGATCTTAGCACAGATACGCAGTATTTT
clone_size: -; j_call: TRBJ2-2; d_call: -; v_call: TRBV4-1; cdr3_aa: CASSQGPGELFF; cdr3_nt: TGCGCCAGCAGCCAAGGGCCCGGGGAGCTGTTTTTT
clone_size: -; j_call: TRBJ2-7; d_call: TRBD2; v_call: TRBV14; cdr3_aa: CASSQGTSGNYEQYF; cdr3_nt: TGTGCCAGCAGCCAAGGGACTAGCGGGAACTACGAGCAGTACTTC
clone_size: -; j_call: TRBJ1-6; d_call: -; v_call: TRBV10-3; cdr3_aa: CAISESMAGRGPRSSYNSPLHF; cdr3_nt: TGTGCCATCAGTGAGTCGATGGCAGGGCGAGGCCCCCGAAGCTCCTATAATTCACCCCTCCACTTT
clone_size: -; j_call: TRBJ1-2; d_call: -; v_call: TRBV6-5; cdr3_aa: CASSTGHNYGYTF; cdr3_nt: TGTGCCAGCAGTACGGGACATAACTATGGCTACACCTTC
clone_size: -; j_call: TRBJ1-4; d_call: -; v_call: TRBV28; cdr3_aa: CATSGRGYLHDEKLFF; cdr3_nt: TGTGCCACCTCTGGGAGAGGGTACCTCCATGATGAAAAACTGTTTTTT
clone_size: -; j_call: TRBJ1-1; d_call: -; v_call: TRBV6-6; cdr3_aa: CASRGGGAWTEAFF; cdr3_nt: TGTGCCAGCAGAGGTGGGGGCGCTTGGACTGAAGCTTTCTTT
clone_size: -; j_call: TRBJ1-2; d_call: -; v_call: TRBV19; cdr3_aa: CATRVRADYGYTF; cdr3_nt: TGTGCCACTAGGGTGCGGGCGGACTATGGCTACACCTTC
clone_size: -; j_call: TRBJ1-3; d_call: TRBD1; v_call: TRBV28; cdr3_aa: CASSPETGSGNTIYF; cdr3_nt: TGTGCCAGCAGTCCAGAGACAGGGTCAGGAAACACCATATATTTT
clone_size: -; j_call: TRBJ1-2; d_call: TRBD1; v_call: TRBV28; cdr3_aa: CASSFKSRDRGRRYGYTF; cdr3_nt: TGTGCCAGCAGTTTCAAATCCCGGGACAGGGGGCGCCGGTATGGCTACACCTTC
clone_size: -; j_call: TRBJ2-1; d_call: TRBD2; v_call: TRBV7-9; cdr3_aa: CASSMTSGEQFF; cdr3_nt: TGTGCCAGCAGCATGACTAGCGGGGAGCAGTTCTTC
clone_size: once; j_call: TRBJ2-7; d_call: -; v_call: TRBV30; cdr3_aa: CAWNGGSRYEQYF; cdr3_nt: TGTGCCTGGAATGGAGGGAGTAGGTACGAGCAGTACTTC
clone_size: -; j_call: TRBJ2-7; d_call: -; v_call: TRBV23-1; cdr3_aa: CASSHRLPGALADVYEQYF; cdr3_nt: TGCGCCAGCAGTCATCGGCTGCCAGGGGCCCTAGCGGACGTCTACGAGCAGTACTTC
clone_size: -; j_call: TRBJ2-2; d_call: -; v_call: TRBV28; cdr3_aa: CASTPDRPNTGELFF; cdr3_nt: TGTGCCAGCACCCCGGACAGACCGAACACCGGGGAGCTGTTTTTT
clone_size: -; j_call: TRBJ1-5; d_call: -; v_call: TRBV19; cdr3_aa: CASSTRGRNQPQHF; cdr3_nt: TGTGCCAGTAGTACCAGGGGCCGCAATCAGCCCCAGCATTTT
clone_size: -; j_call: TRBJ2-3; d_call: -; v_call: TRBV14; cdr3_aa: CASSLFSSGIGTDTQYF; cdr3_nt: TGTGCCAGCAGCCTATTTTCAAGCGGAATCGGGACAGATACGCAGTATTTT
clone_size: -; j_call: TRBJ1-2; d_call: -; v_call: TRBV5-1; cdr3_aa: CASSGTGSHGYTF; cdr3_nt: TGCGCCAGCAGCGGCACAGGGTCCCATGGCTACACCTTC
clone_size: -; j_call: TRBJ2-3; d_call: -; v_call: TRBV10-3; cdr3_aa: CAITADPRTDTQYF; cdr3_nt: TGTGCCATCACCGCAGACCCCAGGACAGATACGCAGTATTTT
clone_size: -; j_call: TRBJ2-3; d_call: TRBD2; v_call: TRBV19; cdr3_aa: CASSTSGSITSTDTQYF; cdr3_nt: TGTGCCAGTAGTACTAGCGGGAGCATCACTAGCACAGATACGCAGTATTTT
clone_size: -; j_call: TRBJ2-3; d_call: TRBD2; v_call: TRBV29-1; cdr3_aa: CSVEDRRGRLDCGTDTQYF; cdr3_nt: TGCAGCGTTGAAGATCGGCGCGGGAGATTGGATTGCGGCACAGATACGCAGTATTTT
clone_size: -; j_call: TRBJ1-1; d_call: -; v_call: TRBV12-5; cdr3_aa: CASGSRRNTEAFF; cdr3_nt: TGTGCTAGTGGTTCTCGTCGGAACACTGAAGCTTTCTTT
clone_size: few; j_call: TRBJ2-1; d_call: TRBD1; v_call: TRBV7-6; cdr3_aa: CASSHRGTGYNEQFF; cdr3_nt: TGTGCCAGCAGCCACAGGGGGACGGGTTACAATGAGCAGTTCTTC
clone_size: -; j_call: TRBJ2-3; d_call: -; v_call: TRBV5-4; cdr3_aa: CASSLRGGSTDTQYF; cdr3_nt: TGTGCCAGCAGCTTGCGTGGGGGGTCCACAGATACGCAGTATTTT
clone_size: -; j_call: TRBJ2-7; d_call: TRBD1; v_call: TRBV19; cdr3_aa: CASRGRGSYEQYF; cdr3_nt: TGTGCCAGCCGCGGCAGGGGGTCCTACGAGCAGTACTTC
clone_size: few; j_call: TRBJ2-7; d_call: TRBD2; v_call: TRBV4-3; cdr3_aa: CASSPRWVLAGRSYEQYF; cdr3_nt: TGCGCCAGCTCACCAAGGTGGGTACTAGCGGGAAGATCCTACGAGCAGTACTTC
clone_size: -; j_call: TRBJ2-1; d_call: TRBD2; v_call: TRBV5-4; cdr3_aa: CASSFRYGRGGINEQFF; cdr3_nt: TGTGCCAGCAGCTTTAGGTACGGTCGGGGGGGGATAAATGAGCAGTTCTTC
clone_size: -; j_call: TRBJ2-1; d_call: TRBD2; v_call: TRBV19; cdr3_aa: CASSTLLAGNNEQFF; cdr3_nt: TGTGCCAGTAGTACCCTACTAGCGGGGAACAATGAGCAGTTCTTC
clone_size: once; j_call: TRBJ2-3; d_call: TRBD1; v_call: TRBV23-1; cdr3_aa: CASSQYRQGSGTDTQYF; cdr3_nt: TGCGCCAGCAGTCAATATAGACAGGGGTCGGGCACAGATACGCAGTATTTT
clone_size: -; j_call: TRBJ2-2; d_call: -; v_call: TRBV4-1; cdr3_aa: CASSHPLTGSTGELFF; cdr3_nt: TGCGCCAGCAGCCATCCCTTAACAGGGTCCACCGGGGAGCTGTTTTTT
clone_size: -; j_call: TRBJ2-7; d_call: TRBD1; v_call: TRBV5-4; cdr3_aa: CASSLDWTGPYEQYF; cdr3_nt: TGTGCCAGCAGCTTGGATTGGACAGGGCCCTACGAGCAGTACTTC
clone_size: -; j_call: TRBJ1-5; d_call: -; v_call: TRBV6-6; cdr3_aa: CASRQGSASNQPQHF; cdr3_nt: TGTGCCAGCAGGCAGGGGTCCGCTAGCAATCAGCCCCAGCATTTT
clone_size: -; j_call: TRBJ1-5; d_call: -; v_call: TRBV27; cdr3_aa: CASSLVFLHQPQHF; cdr3_nt: TGTGCCAGCAGTTTAGTATTTCTTCATCAGCCCCAGCATTTT
clone_size: -; j_call: TRBJ2-7; d_call: TRBD2; v_call: TRBV2; cdr3_aa: CASSEADQRGDYEQYF; cdr3_nt: TGTGCCAGCAGTGAAGCGGACCAGCGGGGGGACTACGAGCAGTACTTC
clone_size: -; j_call: TRBJ2-1; d_call: -; v_call: TRBV30; cdr3_aa: CAWSVRRPGENEQFF; cdr3_nt: TGTGCCTGGAGTGTACGGAGGCCAGGGGAGAATGAGCAGTTCTTC
clone_size: -; j_call: TRBJ2-7; d_call: -; v_call: TRBV7-6; cdr3_aa: CASSLAGSGQTTSYEQYF; cdr3_nt: TGTGCCAGCAGCTTAGCGGGGAGCGGACAGACGACTTCCTACGAGCAGTACTTC
clone_size: -; j_call: TRBJ2-7; d_call: -; v_call: TRBV27; cdr3_aa: CASSSPPPWTSYEQYF; cdr3_nt: TGTGCCAGCAGTTCCCCCCCGCCATGGACTTCCTACGAGCAGTACTTC
clone_size: -; j_call: TRBJ1-5; d_call: -; v_call: TRBV2; cdr3_aa: CASSGRNSNQPQHF; cdr3_nt: TGTGCCAGCAGTGGGAGAAATAGCAATCAGCCCCAGCATTTT
clone_size: once; j_call: TRBJ2-7; d_call: -; v_call: TRBV21-1; cdr3_aa: CASSKGQGFYEQYF; cdr3_nt: TGTGCCAGCAGCAAGGGACAGGGGTTCTACGAGCAGTACTTC
clone_size: -; j_call: TRBJ1-2; d_call: -; v_call: TRBV18; cdr3_aa: CASSPSRANYGYTF; cdr3_nt: TGTGCCAGCTCACCCTCTCGAGCTAACTATGGCTACACCTTC
clone_size: -; j_call: TRBJ1-2; d_call: TRBD1; v_call: TRBV2; cdr3_aa: CASSTGEAAYGYTF; cdr3_nt: TGTGCCAGCAGTACAGGGGAAGCGGCTTATGGCTACACCTTC
clone_size: -; j_call: TRBJ1-6; d_call: TRBD1; v_call: TRBV19; cdr3_aa: CASSMDRDRSPLHF; cdr3_nt: TGTGCCAGTAGTATGGACAGGGACCGGTCACCCCTCCACTTT
clone_size: -; j_call: TRBJ2-4; d_call: TRBD2; v_call: TRBV5-4; cdr3_aa: CASSLRLAGGLAKNIQYF; cdr3_nt: TGTGCCAGCAGCTTAAGACTAGCGGGGGGTTTAGCCAAAAACATTCAGTACTTC
clone_size: -; j_call: TRBJ1-1; d_call: TRBD1; v_call: TRBV4-3; cdr3_aa: CASSQNRGGTEAFF; cdr3_nt: TGCGCCAGCAGCCAGAACAGGGGTGGGACTGAAGCTTTCTTT
clone_size: -; j_call: TRBJ1-4; d_call: -; v_call: TRBV27; cdr3_aa: CASSSPGQNEKLFF; cdr3_nt: TGTGCCAGCAGTTCGCCAGGACAAAATGAAAAACTGTTTTTT
clone_size: -; j_call: TRBJ2-2; d_call: TRBD2; v_call: TRBV19; cdr3_aa: CASSPGGLVLTEPGELFF; cdr3_nt: TGTGCCAGTAGCCCCGGGGGACTAGTGCTGACAGAGCCCGGGGAGCTGTTTTTT
clone_size: -; j_call: TRBJ1-6; d_call: -; v_call: TRBV18; cdr3_aa: CASTTRFKHSPLHF; cdr3_nt: TGTGCCAGCACGACGAGGTTCAAACATTCACCCCTCCACTTT